The 18 T cell receptor beta chains below were found in one sample sequenced in a study of blood T cell repertoires in COVID-19. Sequencing was performed with immunoSEQ multiplex PCR; in TCRdb, only in-frame clones are kept and a portion is missing. The sample records hundreds of thousands of clones, about nine tenths being singletons. The specimen sequenced was peripheral blood. Receptors originate from a woman younger than 45 with active or convalescent COVID-19.

V usage is TRBV2 and J usage is TRBJ1-2; TRBD1 might be the D (6 bases). From germline, CDR1 is SNHLY and CDR2 FYNNEI. V lost 4 bases and J 5 bases, leaving 17 bases between the germline ends. This CDR3 spans 15 amino acids. The CDR3 DNA reads TGTGCCAGCAGTGCCATCAGGACAGTGGAATATGGCTACACCTTC. Encoded protein: CASSAIRTVEYGYTF.

J is TRBJ2-7 and V is TRBV4-1; D unclear. Per germline, CDR1 MGHRA and CDR2 YSYEKL. Trimming took 1 base from V and 0 from J, leaving 10 bases between them. The CDR3 is made up of 15 amino acids. The CDR3 nucleotides are TGCGCCAGCAGCCAAGTCGCTGGCGGCTCCTACGAGCAGTACTTC. This codes for CASSQVAGGSYEQYF.

V and J are TRBV5-1 and TRBJ1-2, with unresolved D. CDR3 length equals 13 residues. Looked up from germline, CDR1 is SGHRS and CDR2 is YFSETQ. The germline V and J ends were trimmed by 6 bases and 1 base, with 10 bases remaining between them. CDR3 sequence (DNA): TGCGCCAGCACCCCCGGGAGTAACTATGGCTACACCTTC. Amino acids: CASTPGSNYGYTF.

This rearrangement joins TRBV19 to TRBJ1-1, with 7 nucleotides matching TRBD1. Germline lookup yields CDR1 LNHDA and CDR2 SQIVND (reference sequence). Trimming at V came to 5 bases and at J to 4 bases, leaving 7 bases not matched to a gene. This CDR3 has 14 amino acids. CDR3 amino acids: CASSSQGGITEAFF. CDR3 sequence (DNA): TGTGCCAGTAGTTCCCAGGGGGGTATCACTGAAGCTTTCTTT.

This clone was counted once. The rearrangement joins TRBV5-4 to TRBJ2-3; the D is unclear. The CDR3 totals 12 residues. Germline loops: CDR1 SGHNT, CDR2 YYREEE (reference sequence). V was clipped by 4 bases and J by 6 bases, with 9 bases between them. CDR3 sequence reads: CASSISMDTQYF. The CDR3 bases are TGTGCCAGCAGCATTAGTATGGATACGCAGTATTTT.

This chain connects TRBV11-2 to TRBJ1-4; D may be TRBD1 (5 bases). CDR3 length: 15 amino acids. The V end lost 3 bases, the J end lost 5 bases, and 13 bases lay between the germline ends. The V gene's germline CDR1 is SGHAT and CDR2 FQNNGV. CDR3 nucleotides: TGTGCCAGCAGCTTTGCCGGGGGTGACAATGAAAAACTGTTTTTT. Protein: CASSFAGGDNEKLFF.

This chain connects TRBV5-1 to TRBJ2-2; a possible D gene is TRBD2 (6 bases). V was pared by 1 base and J by 4 bases, with 11 bases between. Per the germline V gene, CDR1 is SGHRS and CDR2 is YFSETQ. CDR3 size: 15 residues. The CDR3 nucleotides read TGCGCCAGCAGCTTGTTGCCGGGACTCACCGGGGAGCTGTTTTTT. It specifies CASSLLPGLTGELFF.

This chain connects TRBV27 to TRBJ1-4, with D maybe TRBD1 (6 bases). Looked up from germline, CDR1 is MNHEY and CDR2 is SMNVEV (reference sequence). This CDR3 region has 15 residues. V shed 7 bases and J shed 5 bases, with 17 bases lying between them. The CDR3 loop is CASTKNGGRNEKLFF. The CDR3 bases are TGTGCCAGCACCAAGAACGGGGGGCGAAATGAAAAACTGTTTTTT.

The chain joins TRBV10-3 to TRBJ2-3; weak D call: TRBD2 (6 bases). CDR3 length: 22 amino acids. Germline V CDR1 and CDR2: ENHRY, SYGVKD. V lost 2 bases and J lost 0, with 30 bases in between. CDR3 residues: CAISEPNPGDARLPSSTDTQYF. In DNA form, the CDR3 reads TGTGCCATCAGTGAGCCTAACCCGGGGGACGCCCGATTGCCGTCTAGCACAGATACGCAGTATTTT.

CDR3 nucleotides: TGCGCCAGCAGCTTGGAGCAGCGGGGGGGCACAGATACGCAGTATTTT. Its protein is CASSLEQRGGTDTQYF. J is TRBJ2-3 and V is TRBV5-1; 9 bases fit TRBD2. The ends lost 0 bases at V and 1 base at J; junction bases unmatched: 3. The CDR3 totals 16 residues. Germline lookup yields CDR1 SGHRS and CDR2 YFSETQ.

The chain employs TRBV18 and TRBJ2-1, with D possibly matching TRBD1 (6 bases). Germline loops: CDR1 KGHSH, CDR2 LQKENI. This CDR3 region has 13 residues. The V gene lost 4 bases and the J gene lost 6 bases, with 10 bases spanning the gap. CDR3 DNA: TGTGCCAGCTCACACGGACAGAGCAATGAGCAGTTCTTC. It yields the protein CASSHGQSNEQFF.

The chain couples TRBV5-4 to TRBJ1-2; the match to TRBD1 covers 11 bases. V was clipped by 4 bases and J by 0 bases; unmatched bases: 5. The CDR3 has 16 residues. Looked up from germline, CDR1 is SGHNT and CDR2 is YYREEE (reference sequence). The CDR3 coding sequence is TGTGCCAGCAGCGGCGGACAGGGGGCGTCTAACTATGGCTACACCTTC. Translated, it gives CASSGGQGASNYGYTF.

The V and J genes are TRBV10-1 and TRBJ1-1, with TRBD1 matching over 8 bases. Trimming removed 2 bases from V and 3 bases from J; junction bases left unmatched: 11. There are 17 residues in the CDR3. Germline values: CDR1 WNHNN, CDR2 SYGVQD (reference sequence). The CDR3 reads CASSEKSDRGRDTEAFF. The CDR3 DNA sequence: TGCGCCAGCAGTGAGAAATCCGACAGGGGAAGGGACACTGAAGCTTTCTTT.

CDR3 DNA: TGTGCCAGCAGCTTGTACGGCTACGGCAGGTCAGATACGCAGTATTTT. It is translated as CASSLYGYGRSDTQYF. The rearrangement joins TRBV5-6 to TRBJ2-3; D is unresolved. The germline V and J ends were trimmed by 1 base and 4 bases, with 16 bases remaining between them. The CDR3 loop spans 16 amino acids. The germline V gene has CDR1 SGHDT and CDR2 YYEEEE.

V gene TRBV4-1 combines with J gene TRBJ1-6, with 7 bases that match TRBD1. V shed 3 bases, J shed 0 bases, and the junction held 8 bases outside the gene matches. The germline V gene encodes CDR1 MGHRA and CDR2 YSYEKL. The CDR3 has 18 residues. In DNA, the CDR3 is TGCGCCAGCAGCCAGCCGACAGGGCTGAGCTCCTATAATTCACCCCTCCACTTT. Protein: CASSQPTGLSSYNSPLHF.

V gene TRBV29-1 combines with J gene TRBJ2-7; TRBD2 matches 7 bases. Germline V gene sequence: CDR1 SQVTM, CDR2 ANQGSEA. J was trimmed by 6 bases and V by 0 bases; bases with no gene match: 14. The CDR3 loop spans 16 amino acids. CDR3 sequence: CSVEDLRGSPRGEQYF. The CDR3, as DNA: TGCAGCGTTGAAGATCTGCGGGGGTCCCCCCGGGGCGAGCAGTACTTC.

This clone appeared a single time. This chain links TRBV6-1 with TRBJ1-5; D remains unclear. The CDR3 extends over 16 amino acids. Trimming cost V 1 base and J 6 bases, with 16 bases left between them. Germline CDR1 and CDR2: MNHNS and SASEGT. CDR3 loop: CASSEEVGSGSQPQHF. In DNA, the CDR3 is TGTGCCAGCAGTGAAGAGGTAGGGAGTGGAAGTCAGCCCCAGCATTTT.

The CDR3 DNA is TGTGCCAGCAGTTTGAAGCAGAACACTGAAGCTTTCTTT. It encodes CASSLKQNTEAFF. The chain recombines TRBV12-3 or TRBV12-4 with TRBJ1-1, with unresolved D. This CDR3 region has 13 residues. V lost 3 bases and J lost 1, with 6 bases in between.